This T cell receptor (beta chain) was identified during a study of human T cells and chemical hapten exposure. Whole-study context: Readings were taken at 6 days from patch tests that had applied 0.01% DPC to the upper back.

Time point reported: patch test 3, about 24 weeks after DPC sensitization. This sample's treatment: therapeutic diphenylcyclopropenone sensitization with weekly scalp DPC. V was clipped by 3 bases and J by 5 bases, with 14 bases between them. Germline CDR1 reads LGHDT; CDR2 reads YNNKEL (reference sequence). CDR3 size: 14 residues. This clonotype showed up just a few times. TCRdb itself ran the RACE reads through MiXCR, one entry per CDR3 protein. The sample lists more than 85,000 distinct CDR3 sequences; less than 35% were seen once. The gene calls are TRBV3-1 and TRBJ2-7; TRBD2 is a possible D gene (5 bases). This sample comprised whole blood, obtained in connection with sensitization to the hapten diphenylcyclopropenone (DPC). The clonotype originates from a man in his forties with alopecia areata. Some clones in this sample may be carry-over from other donors' samples. CDR3 loop: CASSQMGSAHEQYF. CDR3 coding DNA: TGTGCCAGCAGCCAGATGGGTAGCGCCCACGAGCAGTACTTC.